This entry is about one TCR beta chain. There is no known antigen for this receptor. No much larger clonotype is one base removed from it; base qualities were not supplied. This sample was included in a study of blood T cell repertoires in COVID-19 (dated by TCRdb to the early 2020s). About the full investigation: Collaborator samples came from the United States, Italy and Spain and covered acute and convalescent phases of COVID-19. The prospective study material was composed of cDNA or gDNA derived from T cells, B-cell-depleted T cells, or PBMCs. Subjects who had been exposed to COVID-19, were actively infected with it, or had recovered from it provided the deeply sampled blood TCRbeta repertoires that made up the dataset. The repertoires were released in a freely available public database intended as a resource for research on the immune response to SARS-CoV-2. The samples were drawn from the first 160 participants of the ongoing ImmuneRACE study and from 1,254 subjects provided by 6 global collaborators. The sample metadata nearly always contained a de-identified subject ID, COVID-19 status, age in years and sex. HLA class I and class II types, where available, came from metadata supplied by the sample provider rather than from assay-based typing. Overall results and qualifications from the work: The amount of clinical and demographic metadata varied by source and participant and was provided uncurated.

Samples from volunteer blood donors who had recovered from COVID-19 were contributed by a second Seattle source. Each collaborating institution followed its own protocols to collect whole blood in K2EDTA tubes. For TCRbeta analysis, collaborators shipped samples in one of three forms: frozen whole blood, isolated PBMCs, or DNA extracted from either of those sample types. TCRbeta CDR3 regions were amplified from genomic DNA using the immunoSEQ Assay, a bias-controlled multiplex PCR. The published analysis was carried out like this. Within the assay, amplification of reference gene primers was used to estimate how many nucleated cells each sample contained. To quantify the absolute abundance of each unique TCRbeta CDR3 rearrangement, sequence reads were collapsed and filtered. For each sample, productive Simpson clonality was calculated as the square root of Simpson's diversity index across productive rearrangements. TCRdb re-hosts the immuneACCESS table, in-frame sequences only. Its copies lack some clones; in the studies checked, an unresolved V gene accounts for under half of them, and the cause for the rest is not known. V and J calls and clone size are those listed in that table; D and trimming were worked out from the DNA. This sample gives roughly 260,000 clones in total; roughly 86% of them show up just once. Approximately 9.4% of the sample comes from the top ten.

CDR1 and CDR2 are read off the germline V gene as SGHRS and YFSETQ. V and J are trimmed by 4 bases and 6 bases, and the gene matches miss 11 bases of the junction. The CDR3 holds 15 amino acids from the cysteine to the phenylalanine. Of the read, only the CDR3 DNA is kept; its 45 bases are in frame from base 1. In this chain, TRBV5-1 is recombined with TRBJ2-7; the junction holds 9 bases that match TRBD2. Sequencing was performed on peripheral blood. This TCR came from a man between 40 and 49 years old who had recovered from COVID-19. CDR3 reads: CASSPRLAENGEQYF. The nucleotide sequence reads TGCGCCAGCAGCCCGCGACTAGCGGAAAACGGCGAGCAGTACTTC.